These 21 T cell receptor beta chains originate from one sample sequenced in a study of blood T cell repertoires in COVID-19 (dated by TCRdb to 2018 to 2021). The library relied on the immunoSEQ multiplex PCR assay. TCRdb limited this immuneACCESS table to in-frame rearrangements with V and J called. A share of clones is missing; checked studies link under half to unresolved V genes, and the rest is unexplained. The sample records about 210,000 clones, 65% to 85% of which are singletons. The ten largest account for approximately 3% of the sample. Sequencing was carried out using PBMCs or T cells enriched from blood (not recorded which). The receptors were sampled from a woman aged 25 to 39 who had been exposed to COVID-19.

V gene TRBV18 combines with J gene TRBJ2-2, with TRBD2 as a possible D gene (6 bases). The germline V gene has CDR1 KGHSH and CDR2 LQKENI. With 0 bases removed from V and 4 bases from J, the gap between germline ends came to 9 bases. The CDR3 is made up of 15 amino acids. CDR3 sequence: CASSPPGGGTGELFF. For the CDR3, the DNA is TGTGCCAGCTCACCACCTGGGGGAGGCACCGGGGAGCTGTTTTTT.

V and J are TRBV6-5 and TRBJ2-7; a weak D match, TRBD1 (6 bases). From germline, CDR1 is MNHEY and CDR2 SVGAGI. The CDR3 contains 12 residues. Trimming removed 6 bases from V and 6 bases from J, with 12 bases in between. CDR3: CASRTGFFEQYF. The CDR3, as DNA: TGTGCCAGCAGAACAGGGTTTTTCGAGCAGTACTTC.

The chain couples TRBV5-4 to TRBJ1-2; TRBD1 agrees at 7 bases. Germline loops: CDR1 SGHNT, CDR2 YYREEE (reference sequence). CDR3 length equals 16 residues. Trimming took 3 bases from V and 4 from J; bases not matched to a gene: 12. The chain's CDR3 is CASSSKETGNVYGYTF. The CDR3, as DNA: TGTGCCAGCAGCTCCAAAGAGACAGGGAATGTCTATGGCTACACCTTC.

V gene TRBV2 combines with J gene TRBJ1-4; no reliable D call. Trimming cost V 2 bases and J 0 bases, with 10 bases left between them. CDR3 length equals 16 residues. CDR1 and CDR2 from the germline V gene are SNHLY and FYNNEI. The CDR3 spells CASSEQIRTTNEKLFF. The DNA for the CDR3 is TGTGCCAGCAGTGAACAGATTCGTACAACTAATGAAAAACTGTTTTTT.

The chain carries TRBV4-1 and TRBJ1-1; D possibly corresponds to TRBD1 (5 bases). Germline V lookup: CDR1 MGHRA, CDR2 YSYEKL. The CDR3 extends over 15 amino acids. The V end was cut by 0 bases, the J end by 1 base, with 9 bases between. CDR3 DNA sequence: TGCGCCAGCAGCCAAGACAGGGAATGGAACACTGAAGCTTTCTTT. This codes for CASSQDREWNTEAFF.

This clone was picked up one time. Written as DNA, the CDR3 is TGTGCCAGCAGTTACTCTTTCGGACAGAGCGCCGGTGAGCAGTTCTTC. Amino acids: CASSYSFGQSAGEQFF. The chain uses TRBV6-5 and TRBJ2-1, with D maybe TRBD1 (6 bases). CDR1 is MNHEY, CDR2 SVGAGI, per germline. Deletions cut 0 bases from V and 9 bases from J, with 18 bases between. This CDR3 is built from 16 residues.

This clone was picked up a small number of times. The chain couples TRBV5-1 to TRBJ2-7; tentatively, D is TRBD1 (6 bases). This CDR3 has 15 residues. Trimming stripped 0 bases from V and 1 base from J, with 11 bases between. Germline assignment: CDR1 SGHRS and CDR2 YFSETQ. The CDR3 nucleotides read TGCGCCAGCAGCTTGGCTGGCAGGGGATCCTACGAGCAGTACTTC. It translates to CASSLAGRGSYEQYF.

The V call is TRBV11-2, the J call TRBJ1-5; TRBD1 might be the D (5 bases). Deletions cut 5 bases from V and 1 base from J, with 12 bases between. The CDR3 sequence is 15 residues long. The germline V gene encodes CDR1 SGHAT and CDR2 FQNNGV. The CDR3 spells CASSLGAKSNQPQHF. Written as DNA, the CDR3 is TGTGCCAGCAGCCTAGGGGCTAAAAGCAATCAGCCCCAGCATTTT.

The gene calls are TRBV2 and TRBJ2-5, with D uncertain. V was clipped by 8 bases and J by 2 bases, with 18 bases between them. This CDR3 has 15 residues. CDR1 SNHLY and CDR2 FYNNEI come from the germline V gene. CDR3 sequence reads: CASLGRPHTQETQYF. The CDR3 region has the DNA TGTGCCAGCCTCGGCAGGCCCCATACACAAGAGACCCAGTACTTC. Drawing the rest from reference TRBV2 and TRBJ2-5, the complete variable domain is EPEVTQTPSHQVTQMGQEVILRCVPISNHLYFYWYRQILGQKVEFLVSFYNNEISEKSEIFDDQFSVERPDGSNFTLKIRSTKLEDSAMYFCASLGRPHTQETQYFGPGTRLLVL.

This chain joins TRBV18 and TRBJ2-3; 11 bases are shared with TRBD2. This CDR3 has 17 residues. V lost 3 bases to trimming and J lost 0 bases; unmatched junction nucleotides: 5. Germline V gives CDR1 KGHSH, CDR2 LQKENI. This CDR3 reads CASSPWASGGSTDTQYF. The CDR3 nucleotides read TGTGCCAGCTCACCGTGGGCTAGCGGGGGGAGCACAGATACGCAGTATTTT.

The rearrangement uses TRBV4-3 and TRBJ2-6, with 7 bases matching TRBD1. This CDR3 contains 22 residues. V was pared by 4 bases and J by 0 bases, with 21 bases of the junction left unmatched. Germline CDR1 LGHNA, CDR2 YSLEER. The chain's CDR3 is CASSPTLDRGLIMLSGANVLTF. In nucleotides, the CDR3 is TGCGCCAGCAGCCCCACTCTGGATAGGGGGCTAATCATGCTCTCTGGGGCCAACGTCCTGACTTTC.

This chain uses TRBV7-9 with TRBJ1-1, with 7 bases that match TRBD1. After removal of 2 bases from V and 2 bases from J, the junction contained 5 bases not matched to a gene. Looked up from germline, CDR1 is SEHNR and CDR2 is FQNEAQ (reference sequence). This CDR3 region has 15 residues. CDR3 nucleotide sequence: TGTGCCAGCAGCTTAATAGGGGGCCCAAACACTGAAGCTTTCTTT. Translation gives CASSLIGGPNTEAFF.

V usage is TRBV18 and J usage is TRBJ1-5, with no clear D. Germline values: CDR1 KGHSH, CDR2 LQKENI. The CDR3 extends over 13 amino acids. The V and J ends lost 3 bases and 6 bases respectively, with 9 bases between them. CDR3 nucleotide sequence: TGTGCCAGCTCACCCCCTTCCGGTCAGCCCCAGCATTTT. Protein product: CASSPPSGQPQHF.

This clone was observed a few times. The chain uses TRBV12-3 or TRBV12-4 and TRBJ1-1; D possibly corresponds to TRBD1 (6 bases). The CDR3 length is 13 residues. V was clipped by 5 bases and J by 0 bases, with 7 bases between them. In DNA, the CDR3 is TGTGCCAGCAGTGGACAGTTGAACACTGAAGCTTTCTTT. Protein: CASSGQLNTEAFF.

Only a few counts were recorded for this clone. This sequence joins TRBV10-3 and TRBJ1-5, with D perhaps TRBD1 (5 bases). Germline V gives CDR1 ENHRY, CDR2 SYGVKD. The CDR3 length is 12 residues. Trimming pared 10 bases from V and 4 bases from J, leaving 11 bases between. This chain's CDR3 is CATRQLNQPQHF. CDR3 coding DNA: TGTGCCACCCGACAGTTGAATCAGCCCCAGCATTTT.

The chain uses TRBV5-1 and TRBJ2-5; D not resolved. Trimming stripped 4 bases from V and 2 bases from J, with 12 bases between. This CDR3 has 14 amino acids. Germline V gives CDR1 SGHRS, CDR2 YFSETQ. The CDR3, as DNA: TGCGCCAGCAGCCCCTTTGGCCGACAAGAGACCCAGTACTTC. Residues: CASSPFGRQETQYF.

V gene TRBV5-1 combines with J gene TRBJ2-2; D is perhaps TRBD1 (5 bases). Trimming took off 5 bases at V and 6 bases at J, with 14 bases between the two ends. CDR1 is SGHRS, CDR2 YFSETQ, per germline. The CDR3 is made up of 14 amino acids. CDR3 in DNA: TGCGCCAGCAGGGGGCAGGGTGTCTCCGGGGAGCTGTTTTTT. Amino acids: CASRGQGVSGELFF.

This chain connects TRBV29-1 to TRBJ1-5; TRBD1 aligns across 8 bases. Germline-derived CDR1 and CDR2 are SQVTM and ANQGSEA. V trimming: 5 bases; J trimming: 5 bases; junction bases outside the gene matches: 5. The length of the CDR3 is 13 residues. The CDR3 loop is CSVSDRGDQPQHF. In nucleotides, the CDR3 is TGCAGCGTTAGCGACAGGGGAGATCAGCCCCAGCATTTT. The full variable domain, completed using reference TRBV29-1 and TRBJ1-5, is SAVISQKPSRDICQRGTSLTIQCQVDSQVTMMFWYRQQPGQSLTLIATANQGSEATYESGFVIDKFPISRPNLTFSTLTVSNMSPEDSSIYLCSVSDRGDQPQHFGDGTRLSIL.

J is TRBJ1-2 and V is TRBV11-2, with D maybe TRBD1 (6 bases). Germline-derived CDR1 and CDR2 are SGHAT and FQNNGV. CDR3 length equals 17 residues. V was cut by 1 base and J by 2 bases, with 17 bases left in between. Here the CDR3 reads CASSLVQGQGLNYGYTF. For the CDR3, the DNA is TGTGCCAGCAGCTTAGTTCAGGGGCAGGGGCTCAACTATGGCTACACCTTC.

The chain uses TRBV25-1 and TRBJ1-2; D gene ambiguous. Trimming left V 5 bases short and J 7 bases short, with 14 bases between. This CDR3 is built from 13 residues. Germline V gene sequence: CDR1 MGHDK, CDR2 SYGVNS. CDR3 nucleotide sequence: TGTGCCAGCAGTCCGGGCCCCGCGGGTGGCTACACCTTC. The encoded protein is CASSPGPAGGYTF.

The V call is TRBV9, the J call TRBJ1-2; 7 bases are a match to TRBD1. V dropped 3 bases and J dropped 3; count of bases not matched to a gene: 14. CDR3 length: 17 residues. Germline V lookup: CDR1 SGDLS, CDR2 YYNGEE. Written as DNA, the CDR3 is TGTGCCAGCAGCGCGACGAGGTACGGGACAGACGACTATGGCTACACCTTC. Amino acid sequence: CASSATRYGTDDYGYTF.